This T cell receptor (beta chain) was identified during a study of T cells in Graves' hyperthyroidism and ophthalmopathy. Study details: Upon initial diagnosis and before any treatment, peripheral blood was collected.

From 9 to 10 ml of fresh peripheral blood, PBMCs were isolated. This clonotype has a count of ten or more. Researchers amplified the TCR beta CDR3 regions from RNA transcripts. In the first-round RT-PCR of the TCR CDR3, the HTBI primer set was used. TCRdb redid the calling of the multiplex PCR reads with MiXCR, one entry per CDR3 protein. This table has a few hundred thousand distinct CDR3 sequences, less than 15% appearing once. Between the trimmed V and J ends, which lost 5 bases and 2 bases, there was a span of 18 bases. Germline V gives CDR1 SNHLY, CDR2 FYNNEI. The CDR3 has 16 amino acids. Sequencing input: blood. The chain joins TRBV2 to TRBJ1-2; D remains unclear. The clonotype comes from a young woman with Graves' hyperthyroidism. The CDR3: CASSRTETHTNYGYTF. The DNA for the CDR3 is TGTGCCAGCAGTAGGACGGAGACCCACACAAACTATGGCTACACCTTC.